This T cell receptor beta chain was sequenced for a study of T-cell reconstitution after alpha-beta-depleted transplantation in children. General study results and limits: There were reportedly several hundred expanded graft clones from which alpha-beta T cells came about two months after transplant.

On this clonotype itself: Its antigen is unknown. At one end the junction does not follow the germline gene, possibly because of a read error.

Preparation of the TCRbeta library involved a method that used unique molecular identifiers. In TCRdb, the PCR reads were re-called with MiXCR into one record per CDR3 protein. Of about 980,000 distinct CDR3 sequences listed, roughly 31% are singletons. Looked up from germline, CDR1 is KGHDR and CDR2 is SFDVKD. The CDR3 extends over 15 amino acids. V and J are TRBV24-1 and TRBJ2-3; possibly TRBD1 or TRBD2 for D (5 bases each). The TCR comes from a boy younger than two who had a stem cell transplant for SCID, so the T cells may come from the graft donor. This material consisted of PBMCs, mostly from graft donor cells, taken 360 days after TCRalphabeta/CD19-depleted stem cell transplant. CDR3 sequence reads: CSAKRGVLSTDTQYF. The CDR3, as DNA: TGCAGTGCTAAGAGGGGAGTACTTAGCACAGATACGCAGTATTTT.